This T cell receptor (beta chain) was sequenced during a study of cytomegalovirus exposure and HLA in healthy donors. Study-wide results and caveats: Roughly uniform depth of sequencing across donors was assumed in presence/absence analyses. It was likely that a cluster of highly shared sequence variants was a sequencing artifact.

Details on this clone: Its matching antigen is unknown.

Researchers ran the PCR with 60 Vbeta and 13 Jbeta primers. Clones were sequenced by immunoSEQ multiplex PCR, and TCRdb holds only the in-frame ones, with some missing. Of around 100,000 clones in the sample, around 77% are singletons; the top ten hold 5% to 5.5%. The receptor's source is a woman between 25 and 40 years old in good health and CMV-seropositive. The sample was PBMCs.

The CDR3 nucleotides are TGTGCCAGCAGCTTAGAACGGTACACTGAAGCTTTCTTT. Residues: CASSLERYTEAFF. The rearrangement uses TRBV11-2 and TRBJ1-1; no firm D call. CDR1 is SGHAT and CDR2 is FQNNGV in the germline V gene. Trimming shortened V by 0 bases and J by 3 bases, and 5 bases separated the two germline ends. The CDR3 is 13 residues long.